Included here is one TCR beta chain sequence, with context. Its specificity is unknown. Germline CDR1 SGHTA, CDR2 FQGNSA. The CDR3 totals 15 residues. V was clipped by 3 bases and J by 1 base, with 12 bases between them. These data belong to a study of CD4 T cells in relation to SARS-CoV-2 and coronaviruses. About the research overall: After nine to eleven days of antigen culture, PBMC TCR beta CDR3s were sequenced. Findings and caveats of the study: Approximately 65% of donors had memory CD4+ clonotypes crossrecognizing SARS-CoV-2 and common cold coronavirus spike.

CD4+ T cells from unexposed donors were obtained before the COVID-19 pandemic (2011-2018). After more than eight days of culture, CD4+ T cells were isolated. Each well had 1.5 million to 2.5 million PBMCs in approximately 5.2% human AB serum with IL-2. Profiled with immunoSEQ multiplex PCR; TCRdb holds only in-frame clones, not every one. This table holds 22,000 or so clones, more than 60% found once. The specimen was CD4+ T cells from PBMCs, cultured in vitro. The chain recombines TRBV7-2 with TRBJ1-1, with D unclear. The clonotype was recovered from a human donor in good health. The CDR3 DNA sequence: TGTGCCAGCAGCTTCGTTTCGACGGAGAACACTGAAGCTTTCTTT. Translated: CASSFVSTENTEAFF.